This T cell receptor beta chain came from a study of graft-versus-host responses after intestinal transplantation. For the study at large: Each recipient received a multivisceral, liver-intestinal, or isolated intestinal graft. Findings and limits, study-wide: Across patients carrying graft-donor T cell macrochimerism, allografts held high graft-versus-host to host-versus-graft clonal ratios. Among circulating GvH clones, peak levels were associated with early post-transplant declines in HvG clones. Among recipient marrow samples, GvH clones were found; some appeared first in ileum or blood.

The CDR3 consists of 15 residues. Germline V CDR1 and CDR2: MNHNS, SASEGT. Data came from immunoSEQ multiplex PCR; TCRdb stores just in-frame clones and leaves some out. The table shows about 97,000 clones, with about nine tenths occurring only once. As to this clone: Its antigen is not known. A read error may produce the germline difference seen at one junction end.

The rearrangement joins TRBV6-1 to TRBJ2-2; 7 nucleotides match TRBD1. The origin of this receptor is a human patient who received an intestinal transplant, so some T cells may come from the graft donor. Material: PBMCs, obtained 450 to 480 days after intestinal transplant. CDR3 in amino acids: CASIPVTGFSGEPFF. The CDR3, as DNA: TGTGCCAGCATTCCCGTGACAGGGTTCTCCGGGGAGCCGTTTTTT.